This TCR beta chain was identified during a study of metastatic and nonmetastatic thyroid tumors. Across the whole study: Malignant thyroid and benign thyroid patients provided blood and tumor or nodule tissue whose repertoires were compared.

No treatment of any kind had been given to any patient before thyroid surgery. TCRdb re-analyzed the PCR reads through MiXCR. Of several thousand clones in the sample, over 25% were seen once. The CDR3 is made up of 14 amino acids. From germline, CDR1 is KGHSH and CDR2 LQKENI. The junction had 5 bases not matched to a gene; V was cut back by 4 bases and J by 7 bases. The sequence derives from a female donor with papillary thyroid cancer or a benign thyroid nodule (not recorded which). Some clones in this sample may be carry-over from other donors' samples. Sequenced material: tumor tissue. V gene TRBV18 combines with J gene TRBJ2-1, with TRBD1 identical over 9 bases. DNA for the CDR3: TGTGCCAGCTCACTCTCCGGGACAGGGAATGAGCAGTTCTTC. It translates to CASSLSGTGNEQFF.